The rows below give T cell receptor beta chains drawn from one sample of a study of T-cell reconstitution after alpha-beta-depleted transplantation in children. A single record per CDR3 protein comes from TCRdb applying MiXCR to the PCR reads. This table has about a million distinct CDR3 sequences, less than 30% appearing once. Specimen: PBMCs, mostly from graft donor cells, collected 360 days after TCRalphabeta/CD19-depleted stem cell transplant. These receptor sequences come from a boy younger than two who had a stem cell transplant for SCID, so the T cells may come from the graft donor. CDR3s include the opening cysteine and the closing phenylalanine or tryptophan. The D gene is left open where the match is weak. Clone size is given for some rows only: seen once, a few or many times, or a class if the clone is expanded.

v_gene,d_gene,j_gene,abundance,CDR3aa,CDR3nt
TRBV7-2,.,TRBJ2-1,.,CASSLSWAPYNEQFF,TGTGCCAGCAGCTTGTCGTGGGCCCCCTACAATGAGCAGTTCTTC
TRBV9,.,TRBJ2-1,.,CASSVKGGSNNEQFF,TGTGCCAGCAGCGTAAAGGGGGGGTCGAACAATGAGCAGTTCTTC
TRBV13,.,TRBJ2-1,.,CASSSRGFEVNEQFF,TGTGCCAGCAGCTCAAGGGGATTTGAAGTAAATGAGCAGTTCTTC
TRBV5-1,.,TRBJ2-3,.,CASSFGPPSTDTQYF,TGCGCCAGCAGCTTCGGGCCCCCTAGCACAGATACGCAGTATTTT
TRBV5-1,.,TRBJ2-2,.,CASSEGTATGELFF,TGCGCCAGCAGCGAAGGGACGGCCACCGGGGAGCTGTTTTTT
TRBV4-1,.,TRBJ2-7,.,CASSQQDGAYEQYF,TGCGCCAGCAGCCAACAGGACGGTGCCTACGAGCAGTACTTC
TRBV6-1,TRBD1,TRBJ2-5,few,CASSKPGTGGETQYF,TGTGCCAGCAGTAAACCCGGGACAGGGGGAGAGACCCAGTACTTC
TRBV4-2,TRBD1,TRBJ1-4,few,CASNRRDSPVGAFNEKLFF,TGTGCCAGCAACCGCCGGGACAGCCCCGTGGGGGCCTTCAATGAAAAACTGTTTTTT
TRBV29-1,.,TRBJ2-7,many,CSVRGYYEQYF,TGCAGCGTCAGGGGCTACTACGAGCAGTACTTC
TRBV4-3,.,TRBJ2-3,.,CASSQDGQDTQYF,TGCGCCAGCAGCCAAGACGGGCAAGATACGCAGTATTTT
TRBV12-3/TRBV12-4,TRBD2,TRBJ2-4,few,CASSPWGGGAAKNIQYF,TGTGCCAGCAGCCCCTGGGGCGGGGGGGCGGCCAAAAACATTCAGTACTTC
TRBV7-8,.,TRBJ2-3,once,CASSLWGGEQDTQYF,TGTGCCAGCAGCTTATGGGGCGGAGAACAAGATACGCAGTATTTT
TRBV5-1,TRBD1,TRBJ2-3,.,CASTGDRGLTDTQYF,TGCGCCAGCACCGGTGACAGGGGTTTAACAGATACGCAGTATTTT
TRBV12-3/TRBV12-4,TRBD2,TRBJ2-1,.,CASSPERGATLTPDYNEQFF,TGTGCCAGCAGTCCTGAGCGGGGGGCCACCCTTACACCGGACTACAATGAGCAGTTCTTC
TRBV4-3,.,TRBJ2-7,.,CASSQDVTYEQYF,TGCGCCAGCAGCCAAGATGTCACCTACGAGCAGTACTTC
TRBV9,.,TRBJ1-2,.,CASSPFNGLYGYTF,TGTGCCAGCAGCCCCTTCAACGGACTTTATGGCTACACCTTC
TRBV11-1,TRBD2,TRBJ2-3,.,CASSSPRGGLDVRPDTQYF,TGTGCCAGCAGCTCCCCTAGGGGGGGACTAGATGTGCGGCCAGATACGCAGTATTTT
TRBV5-1,.,TRBJ1-3,few,CASRKSSGNTIYF,TGCGCCAGCCGCAAGAGCTCTGGAAACACCATATATTTT
TRBV29-1,.,TRBJ2-5,.,CSVEGHRAGQETQYF,TGCAGCGTTGAAGGGCACAGGGCGGGCCAAGAGACCCAGTACTTC
TRBV10-2,TRBD1,TRBJ2-2,few,CASRIGGNGELFF,TGCGCCAGCAGGATAGGGGGCAACGGGGAGCTGTTTTTT
TRBV21-1,.,TRBJ2-7,few,CASSKERTGAYEQYF,TGTGCCAGCAGCAAAGAACGGACAGGGGCCTACGAGCAGTACTTC
TRBV10-3,.,TRBJ1-1,once,CAISEGGVRGTEAFF,TGTGCCATCAGTGAGGGGGGCGTTAGGGGCACTGAAGCTTTCTTT